A selection of T cell receptor beta chains follows, all from one sample in a study of CD8+ T cells in alopecia areata. Sequencing used immunoSEQ multiplex PCR; TCRdb keeps in-frame clones, though not all of them. Of around 190,000 clones in the sample, around three fifths were seen once. Specimen: CD8+ T cells sorted from blood. The receptors originated from a human donor in good health. Each CDR3 is given with its conserved first and last residue. The D gene is left open where the match is weak. For some rows the clone size is stated as once, few or many, or as a class when expanded; others skip it.

CDR3 length,J gene,V gene,D gene,clone size,CDR3 protein,CDR3 DNA
13,TRBJ2-2,TRBV27,.,few,CASREVGTGELFF,TGTGCCAGCAGGGAGGTCGGCACCGGGGAGCTGTTTTTT
14,TRBJ2-7,TRBV5-1,.,few,CASSLSGSYGEQYF,TGCGCCAGCAGCTTGTCCGGTAGTTACGGCGAGCAGTACTTC
17,TRBJ2-3,TRBV30,TRBD2,.,CAWTGLAGAQSTDTQYF,TGTGCCTGGACTGGGCTAGCGGGGGCTCAGAGCACAGATACGCAGTATTTT
13,TRBJ2-5,TRBV5-6,.,.,CASSRNHLETQYF,TGTGCCAGCAGCCGGAACCACTTGGAGACCCAGTACTTC
11,TRBJ2-7,TRBV2,TRBD1,.,CASMPLDREYF,TGTGCCAGCATGCCATTGGACAGGGAATACTTC
13,TRBJ1-1,TRBV5-4,.,.,CASSQDRRTEAFF,TGTGCCAGCAGCCAAGATAGGAGGACTGAAGCTTTCTTT
14,TRBJ1-2,TRBV7-9,TRBD1,.,CASSSARTGAGYTF,TGTGCCAGCAGCTCCGCCCGGACAGGCGCTGGCTACACCTTC
14,TRBJ1-2,TRBV6-5,.,.,CASSYKGDDYGYTF,TGTGCCAGCAGTTACAAGGGGGATGACTATGGCTACACCTTC
12,TRBJ1-2,TRBV5-1,.,.,CASSLGGNGYTF,TGCGCCAGCAGCTTGGGGGGAAATGGCTACACCTTC
11,TRBJ2-2,TRBV29-1,.,.,CSVANTGELFF,TGCAGCGTTGCGAACACCGGGGAGCTGTTTTTT
18,TRBJ1-1,TRBV14,.,few,CASSQDSSGSGWDTEAFF,TGTGCCAGCAGCCAAGATAGCTCGGGCTCGGGTTGGGATACTGAAGCTTTCTTT
15,TRBJ1-2,TRBV6-5,.,few,CASSYSKVGSDGYTF,TGTGCCAGCAGTTACTCGAAGGTGGGGTCGGATGGCTACACCTTC
12,TRBJ2-7,TRBV7-9,.,few,CASSLGQYEQYF,TGTGCCAGCAGCTTAGGGCAATACGAGCAGTACTTC
15,TRBJ1-2,TRBV7-6,TRBD1,once,CASLNPWTGNYGYTF,TGTGCCAGCCTCAACCCCTGGACAGGGAACTATGGCTACACCTTC
13,TRBJ1-5,TRBV18,.,.,CASSPTRYQPQHF,TGTGCCAGCTCACCAACCAGATATCAGCCCCAGCATTTT
14,TRBJ2-7,TRBV2,TRBD1,.,CARKEGTGAYEQYF,TGTGCCAGGAAAGAGGGAACAGGGGCCTACGAGCAGTACTTC